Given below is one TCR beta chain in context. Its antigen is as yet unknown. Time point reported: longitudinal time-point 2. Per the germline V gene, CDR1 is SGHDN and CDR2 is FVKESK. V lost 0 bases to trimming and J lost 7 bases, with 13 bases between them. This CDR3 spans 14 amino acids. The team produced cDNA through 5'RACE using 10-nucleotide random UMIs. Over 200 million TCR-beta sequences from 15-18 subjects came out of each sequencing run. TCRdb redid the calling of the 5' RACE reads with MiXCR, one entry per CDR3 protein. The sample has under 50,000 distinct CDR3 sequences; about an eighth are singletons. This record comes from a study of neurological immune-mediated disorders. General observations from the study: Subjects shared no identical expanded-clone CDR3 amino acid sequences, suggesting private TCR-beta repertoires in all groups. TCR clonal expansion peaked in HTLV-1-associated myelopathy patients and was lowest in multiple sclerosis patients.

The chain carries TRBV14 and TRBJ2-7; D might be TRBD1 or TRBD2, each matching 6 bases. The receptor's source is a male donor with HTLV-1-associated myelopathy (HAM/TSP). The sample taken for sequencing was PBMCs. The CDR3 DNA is TGTGCCAGCAGCCAAGAGTGGGGGGCGGGAGAGCAGTACTTC. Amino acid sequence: CASSQEWGAGEQYF.